This T cell receptor (beta chain) derives from a study of T cell repertoires in cytomegalovirus infection. About the research overall: Selection of CMV epitopes for the study included recently identified HLA-C-restricted and well-studied HLA-B-restricted ones. A matching HLA type, together with CMV infection, was signaled by public TCR beta signatures. Overall study results and limits: HLA-C-restricted CMV-specific TCR beta clonotypes prevailed in the ex vivo response.

MiXCR was run by TCRdb on the reads, yielding one entry per CDR3 protein. The sample shows around 300,000 distinct CDR3 sequences, approximately 22% of them seen only once. V was pared by 6 bases and J by 7 bases, with 7 bases of the junction left unmatched. CDR3 size: 15 residues. As concerns this clonotype: The target antigen is unknown.

V and J are TRBV12-3 or TRBV12-4 and TRBJ1-6; 9 bases are a match to TRBD1. The source of this sequence is a human donor in good health (CMV status not recorded). Some clones in this sample may be carry-over from other donors' samples. Sequenced material: cultured PBMCs, taken from culture after CMV antigen stimulation. The CDR3 DNA is TGTGCCAGCAGAACCGGGACAGGGACAAATTCACCCCTCCACTTT. Its translation is CASRTGTGTNSPLHF.